The text below deals with one T cell receptor (beta chain). In the original processing: Amplification with reference gene primers provided the estimates of nucleated cell counts. Method: immunoSEQ multiplex PCR; TCRdb's copy keeps in-frame clones and lacks some. The V and J calls and clone size are taken from that table; D and trimming were inferred from the DNA. The table includes about 59,000 clones, 70% to 85% detected once. Germline CDR1 is LNHDA and CDR2 is SQIVND (reference sequence). The CDR3 has 15 amino acids. Trimming removed 1 base from V and 1 base from J, with 10 bases in between. The entry originates in a study of blood T cell repertoires in COVID-19. Overall study: Samples came from the United States, Italy and Spain, spanning acute and convalescent COVID-19. Sample material is recorded as cDNA or gDNA derived from T cells, B-cell-depleted T cells, or PBMCs.

This TCR was sampled from a man between 60 and 75 years old with acute or convalescent COVID-19. The genes are TRBV19 and TRBJ1-1; no reliable D call. Sequenced material: peripheral blood. The CDR3 is CASSIVPGTNTEAFF. Here the CDR3 DNA reads TGTGCCAGTAGTATAGTTCCGGGAACGAACACTGAAGCTTTCTTT.